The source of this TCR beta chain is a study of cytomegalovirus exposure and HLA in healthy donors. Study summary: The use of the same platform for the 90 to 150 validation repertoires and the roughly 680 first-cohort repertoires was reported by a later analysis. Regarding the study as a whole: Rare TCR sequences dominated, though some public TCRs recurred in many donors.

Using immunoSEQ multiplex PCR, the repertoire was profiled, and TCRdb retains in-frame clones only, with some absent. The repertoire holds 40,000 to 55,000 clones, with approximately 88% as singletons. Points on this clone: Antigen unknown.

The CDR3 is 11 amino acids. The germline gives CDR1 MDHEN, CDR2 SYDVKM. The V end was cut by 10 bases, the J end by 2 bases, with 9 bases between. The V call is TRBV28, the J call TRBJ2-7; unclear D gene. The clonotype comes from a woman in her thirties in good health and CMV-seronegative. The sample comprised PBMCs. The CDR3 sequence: CATVTPYEQYF. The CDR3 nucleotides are TGTGCCACCGTGACACCCTACGAGCAGTACTTC.